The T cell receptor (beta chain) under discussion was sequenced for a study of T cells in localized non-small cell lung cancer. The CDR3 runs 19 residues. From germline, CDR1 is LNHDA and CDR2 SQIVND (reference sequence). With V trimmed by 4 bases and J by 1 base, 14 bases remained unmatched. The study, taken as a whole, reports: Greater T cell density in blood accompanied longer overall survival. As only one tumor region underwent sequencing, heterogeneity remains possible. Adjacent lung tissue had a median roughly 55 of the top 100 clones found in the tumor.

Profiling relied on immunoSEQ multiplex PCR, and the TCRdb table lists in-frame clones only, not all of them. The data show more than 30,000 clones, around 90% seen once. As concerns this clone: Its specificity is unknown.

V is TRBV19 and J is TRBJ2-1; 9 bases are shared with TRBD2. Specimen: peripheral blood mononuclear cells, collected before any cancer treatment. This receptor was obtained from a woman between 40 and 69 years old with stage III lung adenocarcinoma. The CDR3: CASSSIPRREGWSYNEQFF. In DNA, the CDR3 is TGTGCCAGTAGTAGCATTCCTCGGCGGGAGGGCTGGTCCTACAATGAGCAGTTCTTC.